The rows below give T cell receptor beta chains drawn from one sample of a study of T-cell reconstitution after alpha-beta-depleted transplantation in children. TCRdb re-called the PCR reads through MiXCR, storing one row per CDR3 protein. The sample lists 450,000 to 550,000 distinct CDR3 sequences; about an eighth were seen once. This sample comprised PBMCs, mostly from graft donor cells, obtained 180 days after TCRalphabeta/CD19-depleted stem cell transplant. The receptors here all came from a female patient between 2 and 15 years old who had a stem cell transplant for aplastic anemia, so the T cells may come from the graft donor. Both conserved end residues are part of each CDR3. The D gene is left open where the match is weak. Not all rows give a size; the values are once, few, many and, for expanded clones, a class.

v_gene: TRBV10-3
d_gene: TRBD1
abundance: many
j_gene: TRBJ2-7
CDR3nt: TGTGCCTTGGGGGGACAGGGGTACGAGCAGTACTTC
CDR3aa: CALGGQGYEQYF

v_gene: TRBV4-3
d_gene: NA
abundance: NA
j_gene: TRBJ1-3
CDR3nt: TGCGCCAGCAGCCAAAACCGGCAGCACTCTGGAAACACCATATATTTT
CDR3aa: CASSQNRQHSGNTIYF

v_gene: TRBV19
d_gene: NA
abundance: NA
j_gene: TRBJ2-5
CDR3nt: TGTGCCAGTAGTATATCCAGCCAAGAGACCCAGTACTTC
CDR3aa: CASSISSQETQYF

v_gene: TRBV28
d_gene: NA
abundance: NA
j_gene: TRBJ2-1
CDR3nt: TGTGCCAGCAGTCCACATTCAGTTCACGATGAGCAGTTCTTC
CDR3aa: CASSPHSVHDEQFF

v_gene: TRBV12-3/TRBV12-4
d_gene: TRBD2
abundance: NA
j_gene: TRBJ2-1
CDR3nt: TGTGCCAGCACTCCGCGGGGGAGCCTTGAGCAGTTCTTC
CDR3aa: CASTPRGSLEQFF

v_gene: TRBV20-1
d_gene: TRBD1
abundance: NA
j_gene: TRBJ2-5
CDR3nt: TGCAGTGCTCCGGACAGGGGGGAGACCCAGTACTTC
CDR3aa: CSAPDRGETQYF

v_gene: TRBV5-1
d_gene: TRBD2
abundance: few
j_gene: TRBJ2-7
CDR3nt: TGCGCCAGCAGCTTACTAGCGGACACCGGCGAGCAGTACTTC
CDR3aa: CASSLLADTGEQYF

v_gene: TRBV7-2
d_gene: TRBD2
abundance: NA
j_gene: TRBJ2-5
CDR3nt: TGTGCCAGCAGCTTAGCTGGCTTAGCGGGACCTTTGACCCAGTACTTC
CDR3aa: CASSLAGLAGPLTQYF

v_gene: TRBV4-3
d_gene: TRBD2
abundance: many
j_gene: TRBJ2-2
CDR3nt: TGCGCCAGCAGCCAGGTCGGACTAGCGACCGGGGAGCTGTTTTTT
CDR3aa: CASSQVGLATGELFF

v_gene: TRBV7-9
d_gene: NA
abundance: few
j_gene: TRBJ2-3
CDR3nt: TGTGCCAGCAGCTCACAAGTTTTGGGACAAAGCGAGGATACGCAGTATTTT
CDR3aa: CASSSQVLGQSEDTQYF

v_gene: TRBV12-3/TRBV12-4
d_gene: NA
abundance: few
j_gene: TRBJ2-3
CDR3nt: TGTGCCAGCAGTTTAAGGGAGGAGGGGTATACGCAGTATTTT
CDR3aa: CASSLREEGYTQYF

v_gene: TRBV20-1
d_gene: TRBD2
abundance: few
j_gene: TRBJ2-1
CDR3nt: TGCAGTGCTAGCGTCCCCTGGGGGGGAGGGTACAATGAGCAGTTCTTC
CDR3aa: CSASVPWGGGYNEQFF

v_gene: TRBV3-1
d_gene: TRBD1
abundance: NA
j_gene: TRBJ2-5
CDR3nt: TGTGCCAGCAGCCAAGTCTTAGGGGGCCGAGGGGAGACCCAGTACTTC
CDR3aa: CASSQVLGGRGETQYF

v_gene: TRBV5-1
d_gene: TRBD1
abundance: NA
j_gene: TRBJ2-2
CDR3nt: TGCGCCAGCAGCACCCGACAGGGGAGGACCGGGGAGCTGTTTTTT
CDR3aa: CASSTRQGRTGELFF

v_gene: TRBV9
d_gene: NA
abundance: many
j_gene: TRBJ2-3
CDR3nt: TGTGCCAGCAGCGTAGTCGGTCTCTTGAGCACAGATACGCAGTATTTT
CDR3aa: CASSVVGLLSTDTQYF

v_gene: TRBV5-7
d_gene: NA
abundance: few
j_gene: TRBJ2-5
CDR3nt: TGTGCCAGCAGCTGCCTAAAGGGCCAAGAGACCCAGTACTTC
CDR3aa: CASSCLKGQETQYF

v_gene: TRBV4-3
d_gene: TRBD2
abundance: few
j_gene: TRBJ2-3
CDR3nt: TGCGCCAGCAGCCAAGTAACGGGAGGGTCTGATACGCAGTATTTT
CDR3aa: CASSQVTGGSDTQYF

v_gene: TRBV3-1
d_gene: NA
abundance: few
j_gene: TRBJ2-7
CDR3nt: TGTGCCAGCAGCTCCATCCCCTACGAGCAGTACTTC
CDR3aa: CASSSIPYEQYF

v_gene: TRBV7-9
d_gene: NA
abundance: few
j_gene: TRBJ2-7
CDR3nt: TGTGCCAGCAGTCCCGACCGGGAGCAGTACTTC
CDR3aa: CASSPDREQYF

v_gene: TRBV2
d_gene: NA
abundance: NA
j_gene: TRBJ1-1
CDR3nt: TGTGCCAGCCCGGGTGGTGTGTGGACAGCGGACCGGGACACTGAAGCTTTCTTT
CDR3aa: CASPGGVWTADRDTEAFF

v_gene: TRBV20-1
d_gene: NA
abundance: few
j_gene: TRBJ1-5
CDR3nt: TGCAGTGCTAAACAGGGCACTTCGGGACAGCCCCAGCATTTT
CDR3aa: CSAKQGTSGQPQHF

v_gene: TRBV28
d_gene: TRBD1
abundance: many
j_gene: TRBJ2-7
CDR3nt: TGTGCCAGCAGTCCCTTGGGACAGGGGGCGAGGTCCTACGAGCAGTACTTC
CDR3aa: CASSPLGQGARSYEQYF

v_gene: TRBV20-1
d_gene: NA
abundance: NA
j_gene: TRBJ2-1
CDR3nt: TGCAGCGCGCGGGCTATCTACAATGAGCAGTTCTTC
CDR3aa: CSARAIYNEQFF

v_gene: TRBV20-1
d_gene: TRBD2
abundance: NA
j_gene: TRBJ2-1
CDR3nt: TGCAGTGCTAAACGGGGGGAGGTGGACCAGCAGTTCTTC
CDR3aa: CSAKRGEVDQQFF

v_gene: TRBV7-7
d_gene: TRBD2
abundance: few
j_gene: TRBJ2-1
CDR3nt: TGTGCCAGCAGCTTAGGGCGACTAGCGGGAGGGCCCAGTGAGCAGTTCTTC
CDR3aa: CASSLGRLAGGPSEQFF

v_gene: TRBV29-1
d_gene: TRBD2
abundance: few
j_gene: TRBJ2-1
CDR3nt: TGCAGCGTTGAAAATAGCGGGAGCTCCTACAATGAGCAGTTCTTC
CDR3aa: CSVENSGSSYNEQFF

v_gene: TRBV29-1
d_gene: NA
abundance: many
j_gene: TRBJ2-7
CDR3nt: TGCAGCGTTGGATCCTACGAGCAGTACTTC
CDR3aa: CSVGSYEQYF

v_gene: TRBV7-2
d_gene: NA
abundance: NA
j_gene: TRBJ1-5
CDR3nt: TGTGCCAGCAGCCACAGGGCAAGTCAGCCCCAGCATTTT
CDR3aa: CASSHRASQPQHF

v_gene: TRBV7-2
d_gene: NA
abundance: NA
j_gene: TRBJ2-1
CDR3nt: TGTGCCAGCAGCTTTCCGGGAATGGTTAGTGAGCAGTTCTTC
CDR3aa: CASSFPGMVSEQFF

v_gene: TRBV12-3/TRBV12-4
d_gene: NA
abundance: NA
j_gene: TRBJ1-1
CDR3nt: TGTGCCAGCAGGTCCAGGAGGGGGGAAAGGAACACTGAAGCTTTCTTT
CDR3aa: CASRSRRGERNTEAFF

v_gene: TRBV20-1
d_gene: TRBD1
abundance: NA
j_gene: TRBJ1-2
CDR3nt: TGCAGTGCTAGGGGACTGGGACAGGGAGGCCGCGGCTACACCTTC
CDR3aa: CSARGLGQGGRGYTF

v_gene: TRBV11-1
d_gene: NA
abundance: few
j_gene: TRBJ2-4
CDR3nt: TGTGCCAGCAGACGCCCCGTAGCCTCTTTTTACGTACGCCCAGCCAAAAACATTCAGTACTTC
CDR3aa: CASRRPVASFYVRPAKNIQYF

v_gene: TRBV7-2
d_gene: TRBD1
abundance: few
j_gene: TRBJ1-1
CDR3nt: TGTGCCAGCACCCTCTTGAGGGGACAGTCTGAAGCTTTCTTT
CDR3aa: CASTLLRGQSEAFF

v_gene: TRBV7-6
d_gene: NA
abundance: few
j_gene: TRBJ2-7
CDR3nt: TGTGCCAGCAGCTTCGAGCGGGCTCAGTTGAACGAGCAGTACTTC
CDR3aa: CASSFERAQLNEQYF

v_gene: TRBV4-1
d_gene: NA
abundance: few
j_gene: TRBJ2-1
CDR3nt: TGCGCCAGCAGCCAAGATAGGTTTCGGCGGTACAATGAGCAGTTCTTC
CDR3aa: CASSQDRFRRYNEQFF

v_gene: TRBV5-4
d_gene: TRBD2
abundance: NA
j_gene: TRBJ2-3
CDR3nt: TGTGCCAGCAGCTTACCAAGCCTACTAGCGGGAGGACAGGGCCTTTGGGATACGCAGTATTTT
CDR3aa: CASSLPSLLAGGQGLWDTQYF